This entry features one T cell receptor (beta chain) sequence. Its antigen is undetermined. Replicate sorted-subset PCRs were loaded with 150 to 200 ng DNA, 31,000 or so T cell genomes. Sequencing used immunoSEQ multiplex PCR; TCRdb keeps in-frame clones, though not all of them. The sample contains more than 2 million clones, less than 95% of which appear only once. Germline CDR1 SGHNT, CDR2 YYREEE (reference sequence). The CDR3 is 15 amino acids. The J segment lost 3 bases and the V segment lost 4 bases, leaving 9 bases of the junction unmatched. Naive CD8 populations comprised CD45RO-negative cells positively selected for CCR7, excluding terminally differentiated effector memory CD45RA+ cells. The sample is drawn from a study of shared clonotypes between healthy human individuals. Study-level points and caveats: Sharing across four donors was highest in naive CD4 (roughly 5%) and lowest in memory CD8 (roughly 0.4%). As a rule, naive subsets had a larger estimated richness than memory subsets.

The TCR sequence derives from a young man in good health. The gene calls are TRBV5-4 and TRBJ2-7; 8 nucleotides align to TRBD1. The sample consisted of naive CD8+ T cells sorted from blood. The CDR3 sequence is CASSLPGGQVYEQYF. The CDR3 region has the DNA TGTGCCAGCAGCCTCCCCGGGGGACAGGTCTACGAGCAGTACTTC.